Each of the 25 T cell receptor beta chains below was sequenced from the same sample in a study of T-cell memory formation after mild COVID-19. Each CDR3 protein is one row after TCRdb ran MiXCR on the 5' RACE reads. This repertoire shows about 350,000 distinct CDR3 sequences, approximately 14% found once; its top ten account for around a fifth. The sample comprised PBMCs or a T cell subset sorted from them (not recorded which). The receptors were gathered from a man aged 18 to 29 who had mild COVID-19 (a few samples of this study predate the infection). Cell type and time point are not known.

This clonotype appeared a few times. The chain links TRBV10-3 to TRBJ1-5, with D possibly TRBD1 on 6 matching bases. Trimming stripped 1 base from V and 0 bases from J, with 7 bases between. Germline V gene lookup returns CDR1 ENHRY and CDR2 SYGVKD. This CDR3 has 15 residues. CDR3 loop: CAISELTGSNQPQHF. The CDR3, as DNA: TGTGCCATCAGTGAGTTGACAGGTAGCAATCAGCCCCAGCATTTT.

V is TRBV5-8 and J is TRBJ2-5; D not certain. Trimming removed 2 bases from V and 9 bases from J, with 11 bases in between. The CDR3 loop spans 12 amino acids. Germline V gene data show CDR1 as SGHTS and CDR2 as YDEGEE. This CDR3 is CASSFALSPQYF. DNA for the CDR3: TGTGCCAGCAGCTTTGCCCTGTCGCCCCAGTACTTC.

A few counts support this clonotype. This chain uses TRBV5-6 with TRBJ2-7, with D possibly being TRBD2 (5 bases). Looked up from germline, CDR1 is SGHDT and CDR2 is YYEEEE. The CDR3 runs 12 residues. V lost 4 bases, J lost 7 bases, and 12 bases lay in between. Here the CDR3 DNA reads TGTGCCAGCAGCCTCGGATCGGGAGAGCAGTACGTC. It is translated as CASSLGSGEQYV.

The gene calls are TRBV7-9 and TRBJ2-7; D is undetermined. The CDR3 runs 13 residues. Germline CDR1 SEHNR, CDR2 FQNEAQ (reference sequence). With 0 bases removed from V and 6 bases from J, the gap between germline ends came to 9 bases. In DNA form, the CDR3 reads TGTGCCAGCAGCTTAGCGGTAGGTCCCGAGCAGTACTTC. Its protein is CASSLAVGPEQYF.

The chain employs TRBV4-2 and TRBJ1-2; a weak D match, TRBD1 (5 bases). The V gene lost 0 bases and the J gene lost 5 bases, with 22 bases spanning the gap. CDR1 is LGHNA and CDR2 is YNFKEQ in the germline V gene. The CDR3 runs 18 residues. Here the CDR3 reads CASSQDSWQGRNRYGYTF. The CDR3 nucleotides read TGTGCCAGCAGCCAAGATTCGTGGCAGGGAAGGAATCGGTATGGCTACACCTTC.

This clonotype was seen more than once but under ten times. V gene TRBV7-2 combines with J gene TRBJ2-7; D is undetermined. Germline V lookup: CDR1 SGHTA, CDR2 FQGNSA. There are 15 residues in the CDR3. The V end lost 3 bases, the J end lost 0 bases, and 12 bases lay between the germline ends. CDR3 in amino acids: CASSLMAPSSYEQYF. The CDR3 DNA follows: TGTGCCAGCAGCTTGATGGCCCCGAGCTCCTACGAGCAGTACTTC.

This clonotype was recorded a few times. The chain has TRBV12-3 or TRBV12-4 and TRBJ2-7; TRBD1 matches 8 bases. This CDR3 spans 14 amino acids. The trim removed 5 bases at V and 5 bases at J, leaving 8 bases unmatched. CDR3 protein: CASSTGQGNNEQYF. The CDR3 DNA reads TGTGCCAGCAGTACAGGACAGGGTAACAACGAGCAGTACTTC.

The chain links TRBV7-3 to TRBJ2-1; no reliable D call. This CDR3 is 15 amino acids long. Germline-derived CDR1 and CDR2 are SGHTA and FQGTGA. Trimming took 3 bases from V and 3 from J, leaving 12 bases between them. CDR3 nucleotide sequence: TGTGCCAGCAGCTTGCGTCCCGATAACTACAATGAGCAGTTCTTC. This codes for CASSLRPDNYNEQFF.

The chain joins TRBV6-2 or TRBV6-3 to TRBJ2-4, with D hard to call. The germline V and J ends were trimmed by 5 bases and 0 bases, with 5 bases remaining between them. Germline CDR1 and CDR2: MNHEY and SVGEGT. CDR3 length: 13 amino acids. As DNA, the CDR3 is TGTGCCAGCAGTGAGATAGCCAAAAACATTCAGTACTTC. Amino acids: CASSEIAKNIQYF.

This clonotype was recorded a few times. The rearrangement links TRBV27 to TRBJ2-1; D perhaps matches TRBD1 (6 bases). This CDR3 comprises 15 residues. CDR1 and CDR2 (germline): MNHEY, SMNVEV (reference sequence). Trimming took 6 bases from V and 2 from J, leaving 14 bases between them. CDR3 residues: CASSDQGPAYNEQFF. CDR3 bases: TGTGCCAGCAGCGATCAGGGGCCAGCCTACAATGAGCAGTTCTTC.

This chain links TRBV5-1 with TRBJ1-4; maybe TRBD1 (6 bases). The ends were cut back, 4 bases at V and 7 bases at J, with 11 bases in the middle. The CDR3 has 13 amino acids. The germline CDR1 and CDR2 sequences are SGHRS and YFSETQ. The CDR3 nucleotides read TGCGCCAGCAGCGTGGGGGCTGGTGAAAAACTGTTTTTT. Translated: CASSVGAGEKLFF.

The CDR3 is CSASYGGAGETQYF. The CDR3 bases are TGCAGTGCTAGTTACGGGGGGGCTGGGGAGACCCAGTACTTC. This chain uses TRBV20-1 with TRBJ2-5; 8 nucleotides match TRBD2. Trimming at V came to 3 bases and at J to 5 bases, leaving 8 bases not matched to a gene. Germline values: CDR1 DFQATT, CDR2 SNEGSKA (reference sequence). This CDR3 region has 14 residues.

This clonotype was found a few times. This sequence joins TRBV7-2 and TRBJ2-4; 13 bases are shared with TRBD2. Trimming cost V 1 base and J 4 bases; bases outside gene matches: 1. The length of the CDR3 is 16 residues. Germline assignment: CDR1 SGHTA and CDR2 FQGNSA. The CDR3 sequence: CASSLGLAGGKNIQYF. CDR3 in DNA: TGTGCCAGCAGCTTAGGACTAGCGGGGGGTAAAAACATTCAGTACTTC. Drawing the rest from reference TRBV7-2 and TRBJ2-4, the complete variable domain is GAGVSQSPSNKVTEKGKDVELRCDPISGHTALYWYRQSLGQGLEFLIYFQGNSAPDKSGLPSDRFSAERTGGSVSTLTIQRTQQEDSAVYLCASSLGLAGGKNIQYFGAGTRLSVL.

This clonotype was detected a few times. The chain uses TRBV6-5 and TRBJ1-6; D call uncertain. V was cut by 3 bases and J by 7 bases, with 10 bases left in between. The CDR3 is 14 residues long. In germline, CDR1 is MNHEY, CDR2 SVGAGI. CDR3 DNA: TGTGCCAGCAGTTATTTGGATGGCAATTCACCCCTCCACTTT. Translated, it gives CASSYLDGNSPLHF.

This chain uses TRBV6-5 with TRBJ2-5; the match to TRBD1 covers 10 bases. This CDR3 is built from 15 residues. Germline CDR1 reads MNHEY; CDR2 reads SVGAGI. Unmatched junction bases numbered 10, after V lost 6 bases and J lost 6 bases. The CDR3 here is CASRLTGGRGKTQYF. The CDR3 DNA reads TGTGCCAGCAGACTGACAGGGGGCAGGGGAAAGACCCAGTACTTC.

The chain is built from TRBV20-1 and TRBJ1-1, with no clear D. The CDR3 has 15 residues. V lost 2 bases to trimming and J lost 0 bases, with 13 bases between them. CDR1 and CDR2 (germline): DFQATT, SNEGSKA (reference sequence). The CDR3 sequence: CSARSSYSLNTEAFF. CDR3 coding DNA: TGCAGTGCTAGATCGTCATACAGCTTGAACACTGAAGCTTTCTTT.

The chain recombines TRBV28 with TRBJ2-5; D remains ambiguous. Trimming took off 7 bases at V and 9 bases at J, with 12 bases between the two ends. Germline V gene lookup returns CDR1 MDHEN and CDR2 SYDVKM. The CDR3 extends over 11 amino acids. CDR3: CASTTSGAQYF. DNA for the CDR3: TGTGCCAGCACCACCTCGGGTGCCCAGTACTTC.

The gene calls are TRBV9 and TRBJ2-7, with D possibly matching TRBD2 (6 bases). The CDR3 has 15 amino acids. With 0 bases removed from V and 2 bases from J, the gap between germline ends came to 12 bases. The germline gives CDR1 SGDLS, CDR2 YYNGEE. This CDR3 is CASSVAGGNAYEQYF. The CDR3 nucleotides read TGTGCCAGCAGCGTAGCGGGCGGGAACGCCTACGAGCAGTACTTC.

The V call is TRBV10-3, the J call TRBJ1-5; TRBD1 agrees at 7 bases. Germline V gene sequence: CDR1 ENHRY, CDR2 SYGVKD. This CDR3 has 14 residues. V gave up 6 bases and J gave up 7 bases; unmatched junction bases: 9. In DNA, the CDR3 is TGTGCCATCAGCCCGACAGGGACCAGGCAGCCCCAGCATTTT. Translated, it gives CAISPTGTRQPQHF.

The chain has TRBV11-2 and TRBJ2-5; D may be TRBD1 or TRBD2 (5 bases each). CDR3 length: 15 residues. With 6 bases removed from V and 0 bases from J, the gap between germline ends came to 14 bases. The germline V gene has CDR1 SGHAT and CDR2 FQNNGV. This chain's CDR3 is CASRLWGRNQETQYF. For the CDR3, the DNA is TGTGCCAGCAGGCTATGGGGACGGAACCAAGAGACCCAGTACTTC.

The rearrangement joins TRBV5-1 to TRBJ2-3; perhaps D is TRBD1 or TRBD2 (5 bases each). The CDR3 is made up of 16 amino acids. V dropped 1 base and J dropped 1 base, with 13 bases sitting between them. Germline V gene sequence: CDR1 SGHRS, CDR2 YFSETQ. CDR3 sequence (DNA): TGCGCCAGCAGCTTGAACGGGGCGTCTGGCACAGATACGCAGTATTTT. Protein: CASSLNGASGTDTQYF.

This clonotype was recorded many times. The chain recombines TRBV4-1 with TRBJ2-3; 8 nucleotides agree with TRBD2. The trim removed 4 bases at V and 5 bases at J, leaving 14 bases unmatched. The CDR3 runs to 17 residues. Per germline, CDR1 MGHRA and CDR2 YSYEKL. The chain's CDR3 is CASSPWTRGEGGDTQYF. The CDR3 nucleotides read TGCGCCAGCAGCCCATGGACGCGGGGGGAGGGTGGAGATACGCAGTATTTT.

This clonotype was observed a handful of times. The rearrangement links TRBV6-6 to TRBJ1-5; TRBD1 matches at 8 bases. The CDR3 runs 13 residues. Trimming cost V 6 bases and J 6 bases; bases outside gene matches: 4. Germline V CDR1 and CDR2: MNHNY, SVGAGI (reference sequence). The CDR3: CASSSTGVQPQHF. CDR3 DNA sequence: TGTGCCAGCAGCTCGACAGGGGTTCAGCCCCAGCATTTT.

V gene TRBV28 combines with J gene TRBJ2-7; 9 bases agree with TRBD1. The length of the CDR3 is 12 residues. Germline CDR1 is MDHEN and CDR2 is SYDVKM. The CDR3 nucleotides are TGTGAGGGAACAGGGGGCGACTACGAGCAGTACGTC. It specifies CEGTGGDYEQYV.

This clonotype appeared a few times. The chain recombines TRBV20-1 with TRBJ2-2; no clear D. Germline loops: CDR1 DFQATT, CDR2 SNEGSKA (reference sequence). V was shortened by 2 bases and J by 4 bases, with 8 bases between the two germline ends. The CDR3 runs to 13 residues. The chain's CDR3 is CSARPLSTGELFF. As DNA, the CDR3 is TGCAGTGCTAGACCCCTCAGCACCGGGGAGCTGTTTTTT.